A selection of T cell receptor beta chains follows, all from one sample in a study of cytomegalovirus exposure and HLA in healthy donors. Generated by immunoSEQ multiplex PCR, the TCRdb table keeps only in-frame clones and is missing some. The sample has roughly 100,000 clones, around 81% seen once. Material for sequencing was PBMCs. Every receptor here comes from a man in his forties in good health and CMV-seropositive. Each CDR3 is given with its conserved first and last residue. D genes are given only for firm matches. Part of the rows lack a size; the others show once, few, many or a class for expanded clones.

J,size,D,V,CDR3,DNA
TRBJ1-2,few,NA,TRBV30,CAWSEGGHGNGGYTF,TGTGCCTGGAGTGAAGGGGGTCATGGGAATGGTGGCTACACCTTC
TRBJ1-2,few,TRBD1,TRBV18,CASSPTGGNVGYTF,TGTGCCAGCTCACCAACAGGGGGCAATGTGGGCTACACCTTC
TRBJ2-1,NA,TRBD1,TRBV28,CASSTGAFYNEQFF,TGTGCCAGCAGTACAGGGGCCTTCTACAATGAGCAGTTCTTC
TRBJ1-4,NA,NA,TRBV28,CASSLPQGPNEKLFF,TGTGCCAGCAGTTTACCACAGGGCCCTAATGAAAAACTGTTTTTT
TRBJ2-2,NA,NA,TRBV7-3,CASSSGPNTGELFF,TGTGCCAGCAGCTCTGGGCCGAACACCGGGGAGCTGTTTTTT
TRBJ2-5,NA,NA,TRBV4-1,CASSQDGREAQYF,TGCGCCAGCAGCCAAGATGGTAGGGAGGCCCAGTACTTC
TRBJ2-7,NA,NA,TRBV19,CASGSGTRYEQYF,TGTGCCAGTGGAAGCGGGACACGATACGAGCAGTACTTC
TRBJ2-5,NA,TRBD1,TRBV5-6,CASSQSGQQETQYF,TGTGCCAGCAGCCAATCGGGACAGCAAGAGACCCAGTACTTC
TRBJ1-2,NA,NA,TRBV7-9,CASSGTSNYGYTF,TGTGCCAGCAGCGGGACTTCTAACTATGGCTACACCTTC
TRBJ1-5,once,NA,TRBV28,CASSLLQGLQPQHF,TGTGCCAGCAGTTTGCTTCAGGGGCTGCAGCCCCAGCATTTT
TRBJ2-2,few,TRBD2,TRBV5-4,CASSSAGGDRELFF,TGTGCCAGCAGCTCAGCGGGAGGGGACCGGGAGCTGTTTTTT
TRBJ2-5,NA,NA,TRBV7-9,CSSTPSSDETQYF,TGTTCCAGCACCCCGTCTAGCGACGAGACCCAGTACTTC
TRBJ2-2,NA,TRBD2,TRBV7-9,CVAAGGTGELFF,TGTGTGGCCGCGGGGGGCACCGGGGAGCTGTTTTTT
TRBJ1-1,few,NA,TRBV6-4,CASSDGAGTEAFF,TGTGCCAGCAGTGACGGGGCAGGGACTGAAGCTTTCTTT
TRBJ2-2,NA,TRBD1,TRBV2,CASSGQGSTGELFF,TGTGCCAGCAGCGGACAGGGGAGCACCGGGGAGCTGTTTTTT
TRBJ1-6,NA,NA,TRBV9,CASSEEGFRNSPLHF,TGTGCCAGCAGCGAGGAGGGGTTTAGGAATTCACCCCTCCACTTT
TRBJ1-1,NA,TRBD1,TRBV11-2,CASSVQGIKDTEAFF,TGTGCCAGCAGCGTACAGGGGATTAAGGACACTGAAGCTTTCTTT
TRBJ2-3,NA,TRBD2,TRBV11-1,CASSRLAGEGTQYF,TGTGCCAGCAGCCGACTAGCGGGTGAAGGGACGCAGTATTTT
TRBJ1-5,medium-sized,NA,TRBV7-9,CASSQDINQPQHF,TGTGCCAGCAGCCAGGACATCAATCAGCCCCAGCATTTT
TRBJ1-1,NA,TRBD1,TRBV5-4,CASSPKGQGAEAFF,TGTGCCAGCAGCCCGAAGGGACAGGGGGCCGAAGCTTTCTTT
TRBJ2-7,NA,TRBD2,TRBV19,CASSIGQRGINEQYF,TGTGCCAGTAGCATAGGCCAGCGGGGGATCAACGAGCAGTACTTC
TRBJ1-4,NA,NA,TRBV7-9,CSSSRKSANEKLFF,TGTTCCAGCAGCCGAAAGTCAGCTAATGAAAAACTGTTTTTT
TRBJ2-1,few,TRBD1,TRBV15,CATSSDRGSYNEQFF,TGTGCCACCAGCAGTGACAGGGGTTCCTACAATGAGCAGTTCTTC
TRBJ1-3,NA,NA,TRBV7-9,CASSLQQVSAGNTIYF,TGTGCCAGCAGCTTGCAACAGGTTTCGGCTGGAAACACCATATATTTT
TRBJ1-1,NA,NA,TRBV6-5,CASRLTGNTEAFF,TGTGCCAGCAGACTGACAGGGAACACTGAAGCTTTCTTT
TRBJ2-3,NA,NA,TRBV13,CASSFGVSTDTQYF,TGTGCCAGCAGCTTCGGGGTTAGCACAGATACGCAGTATTTT
TRBJ1-1,NA,NA,TRBV12-5,CASGPLTEAFF,TGTGCTAGTGGTCCTCTCACTGAAGCTTTCTTT
TRBJ2-2,NA,NA,TRBV11-2,CASSSIGGGKGFSTGELFF,TGTGCCAGCAGCTCGATCGGAGGAGGGAAAGGATTCAGCACCGGGGAGCTGTTTTTT
TRBJ1-2,NA,NA,TRBV19,CATSLTENYGYTF,TGTGCCACTAGTCTCACCGAGAACTATGGCTACACCTTC
TRBJ2-1,NA,TRBD2,TRBV6-1,CASSGPSGRFNEQFF,TGTGCCAGCAGTGGTCCCAGCGGGAGATTCAATGAGCAGTTCTTC
TRBJ2-1,NA,TRBD2,TRBV20-1,CSGLAELKQFF,TGCAGCGGACTAGCGGAATTGAAGCAGTTCTTC
TRBJ2-3,NA,TRBD2,TRBV4-2,CASSQDPGGRTDTQYF,TGTGCCAGCAGCCAAGACCCGGGGGGGCGGACAGATACGCAGTATTTT
TRBJ1-1,NA,TRBD1,TRBV29-1,CSVESYRGTEAFF,TGCAGCGTTGAGTCATACAGGGGAACTGAAGCTTTCTTT
TRBJ1-1,NA,TRBD1,TRBV27,CASLRGAGGNTEAFF,TGTGCCAGCCTACGGGGGGCAGGGGGCAACACTGAAGCTTTCTTT
TRBJ2-1,NA,TRBD2,TRBV6-1,CASSELSPSGGIDLEQFF,TGTGCCAGCAGTGAACTATCCCCATCGGGGGGGATCGACCTTGAGCAGTTCTTC
TRBJ2-5,NA,TRBD2,TRBV2,CASSKVGGETQYF,TGTGCCAGCAGCAAAGTCGGGGGGGAGACCCAGTACTTC
TRBJ2-7,NA,NA,TRBV9,CASSAHVRGSYEQYF,TGTGCCAGCAGCGCACATGTAAGGGGGTCATACGAGCAGTACTTC
TRBJ2-5,NA,TRBD2,TRBV7-9,CASSSTSGQETQYF,TGTGCCAGCAGTTCGACTAGCGGCCAAGAGACCCAGTACTTC
TRBJ2-7,NA,TRBD2,TRBV28,CASIAQLAGAYEQYF,TGTGCCAGCATCGCCCAACTAGCGGGAGCGTACGAGCAGTACTTC
TRBJ2-2,NA,TRBD2,TRBV5-1,CASRGAGVNTGELFF,TGCGCCAGCAGAGGAGCGGGAGTGAACACCGGGGAGCTGTTTTTT
TRBJ2-7,NA,NA,TRBV2,CASRRELDYEQYF,TGTGCCAGCAGACGGGAGTTAGACTACGAGCAGTACTTC
TRBJ2-5,NA,NA,TRBV5-1,CASSLVLAQEETQYF,TGCGCCAGCAGCTTGGTTCTAGCCCAGGAAGAGACCCAGTACTTC
TRBJ2-5,NA,TRBD2,TRBV28,CASSFTGGVQETQYF,TGTGCCAGCAGTTTCACGGGAGGGGTCCAAGAGACCCAGTACTTC
TRBJ1-2,NA,NA,TRBV7-3,CASSSGGGYTF,TGTGCCAGCAGCTCGGGGGGGGGCTACACCTTC
TRBJ2-2,NA,NA,TRBV25-1,CASSAGRELFF,TGTGCCAGCAGTGCCGGGAGGGAGCTGTTTTTT
TRBJ2-7,NA,TRBD2,TRBV28,CASSLWGPGLAQYEQYF,TGTGCCAGCAGTTTATGGGGTCCGGGACTAGCCCAATACGAGCAGTACTTC
TRBJ2-7,NA,TRBD2,TRBV5-1,CASRIAGGTYEQYF,TGCGCCAGTAGGATAGCGGGAGGTACCTACGAGCAGTACTTC
TRBJ2-1,NA,NA,TRBV7-9,CSSSLIERVYNEQFF,TGTTCCAGCAGCTTAATCGAGCGGGTCTACAATGAGCAGTTCTTC
TRBJ1-1,once,TRBD1,TRBV19,CASSTDDRVNTEAFF,TGTGCCAGTAGTACTGATGACAGGGTGAACACTGAAGCTTTCTTT
TRBJ2-3,NA,NA,TRBV2,CASSEATSRIAASTDTQYF,TGTGCCAGCAGTGAAGCCACATCCCGGATAGCGGCTAGCACAGATACGCAGTATTTT
TRBJ1-1,NA,NA,TRBV6-5,CASSYAGPGDTEAFF,TGTGCCAGCAGTTATGCGGGGCCTGGGGACACTGAAGCTTTCTTT
TRBJ1-1,NA,NA,TRBV7-9,CASSLAQGNTEAFF,TGTGCCAGCAGCTTAGCGCAGGGGAACACTGAAGCTTTCTTT
TRBJ2-2,NA,NA,TRBV5-1,CASSETGELFF,TGCGCCAGCTCCGAGACCGGGGAGCTGTTTTTT
TRBJ2-7,NA,NA,TRBV30,CAWGVGAGQYF,TGTGCCTGGGGGGTCGGTGCGGGGCAGTACTTC
TRBJ2-3,once,TRBD1,TRBV28,CASSHSWTGGPADTQYF,TGTGCCAGCAGCCATTCTTGGACAGGGGGCCCCGCAGATACGCAGTATTTT
TRBJ2-1,NA,TRBD1,TRBV19,CASSIPGQSYNEQFF,TGTGCCAGTAGTATACCGGGACAGTCCTACAATGAGCAGTTCTTC
TRBJ1-3,NA,NA,TRBV2,CASSGAGNTIYF,TGTGCCAGCAGTGGAGCTGGAAACACCATATATTTT
TRBJ2-1,NA,NA,TRBV10-1,CASSVGRGNEQFF,TGCGCCAGCAGTGTCGGCAGGGGCAATGAGCAGTTCTTC
TRBJ1-5,NA,NA,TRBV19,CASNEQGNSNQPQHF,TGTGCCAGCAATGAGCAGGGGAATAGCAATCAGCCCCAGCATTTT